These 19 T cell receptor beta chains were sequenced from one sample in a study of blood T cell repertoires in COVID-19. Using immunoSEQ multiplex PCR, the repertoire was profiled, and TCRdb retains in-frame clones only, with some absent. The repertoire has 200,000 to 300,000 clones, approximately 81% of them found once; the top ten carry 3.5% to 5%. The material sequenced was peripheral blood. The receptors were gathered from a man in his 60s with acute or convalescent COVID-19.

The chain is built from TRBV6-6 and TRBJ2-7; unclear D gene. Germline values: CDR1 MNHNY, CDR2 SVGAGI (reference sequence). The CDR3 covers 15 residues. V was pared by 6 bases and J by 0 bases, with 15 bases between. The CDR3 bases are TGTGCCAGCAGCGCTGACTTGCCCTCCTCCTACGAGCAGTACTTC. Its protein product is CASSADLPSSYEQYF.

The genes are TRBV3-1 (or the pseudogene TRBV3-2) and TRBJ2-5; D call uncertain. CDR1 and CDR2 from the germline V gene are LGHDT and YNNKEL (reference sequence). The ends were cut back, 4 bases at V and 6 bases at J, with 9 bases in the middle. The CDR3 is made up of 12 amino acids. The CDR3 sequence: CASSPPFQTQYF. CDR3 DNA sequence: TGTGCCAGCAGCCCTCCCTTCCAGACCCAGTACTTC.

This sequence joins TRBV7-3 and TRBJ2-5, with TRBD2 matching 8 bases. J lost 4 bases, V lost 2 bases, and 3 bases had no gene match. The V gene's germline CDR1 is SGHTA and CDR2 FQGTGA. The CDR3 sequence is 14 residues long. CDR3 protein: CASSLLAGGETQYF. CDR3 bases: TGTGCCAGCAGCTTATTGGCGGGGGGAGAGACCCAGTACTTC.

The chain uses TRBV10-2 and TRBJ1-6, with a possible D match to TRBD1 (6 bases). Germline CDR1 is WSHSY and CDR2 is SAAADI. V lost 3 bases, J lost 7 bases, and 10 bases lay in between. This CDR3 contains 14 residues. The CDR3 spells CASSESGGNSPLHF. DNA of the CDR3: TGCGCCAGCAGTGAAAGCGGGGGCAATTCACCCCTCCACTTT.

V gene TRBV3-1 (or the pseudogene TRBV3-2) combines with J gene TRBJ1-3; a possible D gene is TRBD1 (5 bases). In germline, CDR1 is LGHDT, CDR2 YNNKEL (reference sequence). Trimming took 1 base from V and 2 from J, leaving 9 bases between them. The CDR3 is made up of 15 amino acids. In nucleotides, the CDR3 is TGTGCCAGCAGCCAAGGATGGGGGGCTGGAAACACCATATATTTT. Residues: CASSQGWGAGNTIYF.

This chain links TRBV29-1 with TRBJ1-1, with D maybe TRBD1 (5 bases). V shed 2 bases and J shed 3 bases, with 7 bases lying between them. Per the germline V gene, CDR1 is SQVTM and CDR2 is ANQGSEA. CDR3 size: 12 residues. CDR3 region: CSVEQGYTEAFF. CDR3 in DNA: TGCAGCGTTGAACAGGGTTACACTGAAGCTTTCTTT.

The chain recombines TRBV14 with TRBJ2-1, with TRBD2 as a possible D gene (6 bases). V lost 1 base and J lost 6, with 10 bases in between. The CDR3 is made up of 14 amino acids. Looked up from germline, CDR1 is SGHDN and CDR2 is FVKESK. The CDR3 coding sequence is TGTGCCAGCAGCCAAGCGATGGGGGGCAATGAGCAGTTCTTC. Translating gives CASSQAMGGNEQFF. The variable domain in full, with the rest retrieved from reference TRBV14 and TRBJ2-1, is EAGVTQFPSHSVIEKGQTVTLRCDPISGHDNLYWYRRVMGKEIKFLLHFVKESKQDESGMPNNRFLAERTGGTYSTLKVQPAELEDSGVYFCASSQAMGGNEQFFGPGTRLTVL.

CDR3 sequence: CASSALRGQGNYGYTF. CDR3 in DNA: TGTGCCAGCAGCGCACTCCGGGGACAGGGGAACTATGGCTACACCTTC. The V call is TRBV9, the J call TRBJ1-2, with 10 bases that match TRBD1. After removal of 3 bases from V and 2 bases from J, the junction contained 7 bases not matched to a gene. The CDR3 loop spans 16 amino acids. Germline V CDR1 and CDR2: SGDLS, YYNGEE. Together with reference TRBV9 and TRBJ1-2, the CDR3 gives the full variable domain: DSGVTQTPKHLITATGQRVTLRCSPRSGDLSVYWYQQSLDQGLQFLIQYYNGEERAKGNILERFSAQQFPDLHSELNLSSLELGDSALYFCASSALRGQGNYGYTFGSGTRLTVV.

This chain joins TRBV25-1 and TRBJ1-6; D not certain. V lost 2 bases and J 0 bases, leaving 8 bases between the germline ends. The CDR3 length is 16 residues. In germline, CDR1 is MGHDK, CDR2 SYGVNS. This CDR3 is CASSEGSPSYNSPLHF. Here the CDR3 DNA reads TGTGCCAGCAGTGAAGGGAGCCCCTCCTATAATTCACCCCTCCACTTT.

The chain carries TRBV3-1 (or the pseudogene TRBV3-2) and TRBJ2-7, with TRBD1 as a possible D gene (5 bases). Trimming removed 1 base from V and 2 bases from J, with 12 bases in between. This CDR3 contains 15 residues. CDR1 is LGHDT and CDR2 is YNNKEL in the germline V gene (reference sequence). CDR3 in DNA: TGTGCCAGCAGCCAAGTGGCAGGGCGACCCTACGAGCAGTACTTC. Encoded protein: CASSQVAGRPYEQYF.

The chain is built from TRBV27 and TRBJ1-5; 10 bases match TRBD1. V shed 3 bases and J 6 bases; nucleotides not matched to a gene: 5. CDR1 and CDR2 from the germline V gene are MNHEY and SMNVEV (reference sequence). The CDR3 is made up of 15 amino acids. The CDR3 DNA follows: TGTGCCAGCAGTTTGATCGGGACAGGGGCTCAGCCCCAGCATTTT. Its protein is CASSLIGTGAQPQHF.

The chain has TRBV4-3 and TRBJ1-4, with D unclear. CDR1 is LGHNA, CDR2 YSLEER, per germline. The CDR3 is made up of 13 amino acids. V lost 0 bases and J 12 bases, leaving 11 bases between the germline ends. The CDR3 region is CASSQDPRSELFF. Here the CDR3 DNA reads TGCGCCAGCAGCCAAGACCCTCGGTCTGAACTGTTTTTT.

In DNA form, the CDR3 reads TGTGCCAGCAGCTCCCTCGACTCATTCAGCTCCTACAATGAGCAGTTCTTC. Protein: CASSSLDSFSSYNEQFF. The V call is TRBV7-6, the J call TRBJ2-1, with unresolved D. This CDR3 comprises 17 residues. Trimming cost V 4 bases and J 0 bases, with 16 bases left between them. Germline values: CDR1 SGHVS, CDR2 FNYEAQ.

V usage is TRBV28 and J usage is TRBJ2-7; possible D gene TRBD2, 5 bases. In germline, CDR1 is MDHEN, CDR2 SYDVKM. The CDR3 runs 12 residues. Trimming cost V 5 bases and J 9 bases, with 14 bases left between them. CDR3 nucleotides: TGTGCCAGCAGTCTAACCCCTCGGGGGCAGTACTTC. This sequence encodes CASSLTPRGQYF.

The chain combines TRBV3-1 (or the pseudogene TRBV3-2) with TRBJ2-7, with 7 nucleotides matching TRBD1. Germline CDR1 LGHDT, CDR2 YNNKEL (reference sequence). The junction had 13 bases not matched to a gene; V was cut back by 6 bases and J by 11 bases. There are 13 residues in the CDR3. The CDR3 sequence is CASSNVGQRTEYF. CDR3 in DNA: TGTGCCAGCAGTAACGTGGGACAGCGAACGGAGTACTTC.

The rearrangement links TRBV18 to TRBJ2-5, with 9 bases identical to TRBD2. Germline V CDR1 and CDR2: KGHSH, LQKENI. J was trimmed by 4 bases and V by 2 bases; bases with no gene match: 11. This CDR3 contains 17 residues. The CDR3: CASSPTPGSGGLETQYF. CDR3 nucleotide sequence: TGTGCCAGCTCACCAACCCCGGGGAGCGGGGGGTTAGAGACCCAGTACTTC.

This rearrangement joins TRBV3-1 (or the pseudogene TRBV3-2) to TRBJ1-2; 9 bases map to TRBD1. V lost 0 bases, J lost 8 bases, and 10 bases stayed unmatched. Germline CDR1 and CDR2: LGHDT and YNNKEL (reference sequence). The CDR3 is 16 residues long. CDR3 nucleotide sequence: TGTGCCAGCAGCCAAGAACAGGGGGCGGGATTATGGGGCTACACCTTC. It is translated as CASSQEQGAGLWGYTF.

The V gene is TRBV18, the J gene TRBJ1-3; 8 nucleotides match TRBD1. The CDR3 covers 18 residues. Germline loops: CDR1 KGHSH, CDR2 LQKENI. V lost 3 bases, J lost 2 bases, and 12 bases stayed unmatched. The CDR3, as DNA: TGTGCCAGCTCACCCCAAAGGTCTCCAGGGGGCACTGGAAACACCATATATTTT. It translates to CASSPQRSPGGTGNTIYF.

This clone has only a few counts. This chain joins TRBV11-2 and TRBJ2-7; 10 bases are shared with TRBD2. J was trimmed by 1 base and V by 1 base; bases with no gene match: 4. The CDR3 consists of 16 residues. CDR1 SGHAT and CDR2 FQNNGV come from the germline V gene. The CDR3 region is CASSLGASGGSYEQYF. CDR3 nucleotide sequence: TGTGCCAGCAGCTTAGGGGCTAGCGGGGGATCCTACGAGCAGTACTTC.